One sample yielded the 9 T cell receptor beta chains listed below, sequenced in a study of OX40 agonist ivuxolimab in advanced cancers. The method was immunoSEQ multiplex PCR; TCRdb's version includes in-frame clones alone and lacks a portion of them. In the table there are some 57,000 clones, 80% to 95% of which are singletons. The sequences come from CD4+ or CD8+ T cells sorted from blood, collected in a trial of the OX40 agonist ivuxolimab. Receptor source: an adult with an advanced solid tumor such as melanoma, head and neck, liver or kidney cancer.

The chain recombines TRBV7-3 with TRBJ2-7; D may be TRBD2 (6 bases). The germline V gene encodes CDR1 SGHTA and CDR2 FQGTGA. V lost 4 bases and J 0 bases, leaving 13 bases between the germline ends. The CDR3 loop spans 15 amino acids. The CDR3 spells CASSSGTRSSYEQYV. As DNA, the CDR3 is TGTGCCAGCAGCTCGGGGACTCGGAGCTCCTACGAGCAGTACGTC.

J is TRBJ2-1 and V is TRBV5-6, with unresolved D. V was cut by 1 base and J by 6 bases, with 2 bases left in between. The CDR3 extends over 11 amino acids. In germline, CDR1 is SGHDT, CDR2 YYEEEE. CDR3 protein: CASSLSNEQFF. The CDR3 nucleotides are TGTGCCAGCAGCTTGTCCAATGAGCAGTTCTTC.

The rearrangement joins TRBV27 to TRBJ2-3; 9 nucleotides line up with TRBD2. From germline, CDR1 is MNHEY and CDR2 SMNVEV (reference sequence). The CDR3 runs to 16 residues. V was clipped by 5 bases and J by 7 bases; unmatched bases: 13. The CDR3 nucleotides are TGTGCCAGCAGTCTTTGGACTAGCGCGACAACTAATACGCAGTATTTT. It encodes CASSLWTSATTNTQYF.

V and J are TRBV4-1 and TRBJ2-7; D gene unclear. Germline V CDR1 and CDR2: MGHRA, YSYEKL. CDR3 length equals 12 residues. V lost 0 bases, J lost 4 bases, and 4 bases lay in between. The CDR3 protein is CASSQEGYEQYF. Written as DNA, the CDR3 is TGCGCCAGCAGCCAAGAGGGGTACGAGCAGTACTTC.

V and J are TRBV28 and TRBJ1-5; 7 positions match TRBD1. CDR1 MDHEN and CDR2 SYDVKM come from the germline V gene. The CDR3 contains 16 residues. V trimming: 5 bases; J trimming: 8 bases; junction bases outside the gene matches: 15. The CDR3 DNA follows: TGTGCCAGCAGTGCCTACAGGGGAGGGATGAGCAAGCCCCAGCATTTT. Encoded protein: CASSAYRGGMSKPQHF. The full variable domain, rest sourced from reference TRBV28 and TRBJ1-5, is DVKVTQSSRYLVKRTGEKVFLECVQDMDHENMFWYRQDPGLGLRLIYFSYDVKMKEKGDIPEGYSVSREKKERFSLILESASTNQTSMYLCASSAYRGGMSKPQHFGDGTRLSIL.

The genes are TRBV4-1 and TRBJ1-1; D gene uncertain. Germline lookup yields CDR1 MGHRA and CDR2 YSYEKL. The CDR3 totals 15 residues. Trimming shortened V by 4 bases and J by 2 bases, and 14 bases separated the two germline ends. CDR3 in amino acids: CASSPRTADNTEAFF. The DNA of the CDR3 is TGCGCCAGCAGCCCCCGGACCGCCGATAACACTGAAGCTTTCTTT.

The V call is TRBV14, the J call TRBJ2-2; D may be TRBD1 or TRBD2 (5 bases each). Germline V gene data show CDR1 as SGHDN and CDR2 as FVKESK. The CDR3 covers 17 residues. V lost 0 bases and J 6 bases, leaving 17 bases between the germline ends. The CDR3 is CASSQDWWGYRSGELFF. CDR3 DNA sequence: TGTGCCAGCAGCCAAGATTGGTGGGGGTATCGGTCCGGGGAGCTGTTTTTT.

V and J are TRBV9 and TRBJ1-3, with D perhaps TRBD1 (6 bases). The CDR3 has 15 amino acids. V gave up 5 bases and J gave up 2 bases, with 14 bases separating them. From germline, CDR1 is SGDLS and CDR2 YYNGEE. CDR3 sequence (DNA): TGTGCCAGCAGTAGTACAGGGTACGCTGGAAACACCATATATTTT. It encodes CASSSTGYAGNTIYF.

The chain recombines TRBV28 with TRBJ2-5; weak D call: TRBD2 (7 bases). V gave up 3 bases and J gave up 7 bases, with 18 bases separating them. The CDR3 has 15 residues. Germline-derived CDR1 and CDR2 are MDHEN and SYDVKM. The CDR3 is CASSLLRGGTGTQYF. As DNA, the CDR3 is TGTGCCAGCAGTTTGTTGAGGGGGGGAACGGGGACCCAGTACTTC.